These 3 T cell receptor beta chains originate from one sample sequenced in a study of T-cell memory formation after mild COVID-19. TCRdb itself ran the 5' RACE reads through MiXCR, one entry per CDR3 protein. Of approximately 350,000 distinct CDR3 sequences listed, 25% to 30% were seen once; the top ten hold approximately 12%. The sequenced sample was PBMCs or a T cell subset sorted from them (not recorded which). The receptors were sampled from an adult woman who had mild COVID-19 (a few samples of this study predate the infection). Cell type and time point are not known.

In its sample, this clonotype was seen a few times. The chain combines TRBV5-1 with TRBJ2-7, with 11 bases fitting TRBD2. The CDR3 loop spans 15 amino acids. The V gene end was trimmed by 4 bases and the J gene end by 5 bases; junction bases not matched to a gene: 8. CDR1 and CDR2 from the germline V gene are SGHRS and YFSETQ. The CDR3 is CASSPGLAGPNEQYF. CDR3 in DNA: TGCGCCAGCAGCCCCGGACTAGCGGGTCCTAACGAGCAGTACTTC.

This clonotype was detected only a few times. The chain links TRBV25-1 to TRBJ1-1; no reliable D call. CDR3 length equals 13 residues. Germline V lookup: CDR1 MGHDK, CDR2 SYGVNS. The V end lost 4 bases, the J end lost 8 bases, and 14 bases lay between the germline ends. The CDR3 loop is CASSVGWQSEAFF. The CDR3, as DNA: TGTGCCAGCAGTGTAGGTTGGCAGAGCGAAGCTTTCTTT.

The chain joins TRBV12-3 or TRBV12-4 to TRBJ2-1, with 10 bases identical to TRBD2. This CDR3 region has 16 residues. V lost 3 bases and J lost 6; bases outside the gene matches: 8. DNA of the CDR3: TGTGCCAGCAGTTTTGGGCTAGCGGGGGAGGGCAATGAGCAGTTCTTC. As protein: CASSFGLAGEGNEQFF.